This T cell receptor (beta chain) comes out of a study of Ad26.COV2.S vaccination and SARS-CoV-2 variants. Study summary: In the study, Ad26.COV2.S was injected intramuscularly once, or twice 56 days apart.

Whole-study findings and limits: Researchers cautioned that TCR breadth and depth analyses may have underestimated total T cell responses.

This clone has only a few counts. Its antigen remains unidentified. TCRdb's table, derived via immunoSEQ multiplex PCR, lists solely in-frame clones and lacks some. In the table there are about 350,000 clones, approximately 81% of which are singletons. Treatment indicated: roughly 19 received Ad26.COV2.S at low or high dose, single or two shots; a few received placebo; per-sample allocation not given. The samples date from day 63 after the first vaccine or placebo injection. Boston provided a donor who was an adult aged 18-55 years. The vaccine antigen was prefusion-stabilized Wuhan SARS-CoV-2 spike. Sequences were derived from peripheral blood, sampled in a trial of Ad26.COV2.S vaccine versus placebo. This TCR derives from a person between 18 and 60 years old who received the Ad26.COV2.S COVID-19 vaccine or a placebo.

Here the CDR3 DNA reads TGTGCCAGTAGTATCACAGGGGACAATCAGCCCCAGCATTTT. Protein product: CASSITGDNQPQHF. The chain is built from TRBV19 and TRBJ1-5, with TRBD1 matching over 7 bases. V trimming: 3 bases; J trimming: 3 bases; junction bases outside the gene matches: 2. Germline V CDR1 and CDR2: LNHDA, SQIVND (reference sequence). This CDR3 spans 14 amino acids.